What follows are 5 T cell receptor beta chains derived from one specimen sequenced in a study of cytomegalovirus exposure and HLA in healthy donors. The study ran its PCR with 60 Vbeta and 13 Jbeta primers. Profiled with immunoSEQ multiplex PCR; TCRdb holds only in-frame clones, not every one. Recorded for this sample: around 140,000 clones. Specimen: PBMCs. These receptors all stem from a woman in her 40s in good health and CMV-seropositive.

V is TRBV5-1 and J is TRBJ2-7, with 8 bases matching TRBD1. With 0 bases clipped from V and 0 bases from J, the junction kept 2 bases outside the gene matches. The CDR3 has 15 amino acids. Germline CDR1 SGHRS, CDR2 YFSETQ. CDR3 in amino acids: CASSLGGTGSYEQYF. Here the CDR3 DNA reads TGCGCCAGCAGCTTGGGAGGGACAGGCTCCTACGAGCAGTACTTC.

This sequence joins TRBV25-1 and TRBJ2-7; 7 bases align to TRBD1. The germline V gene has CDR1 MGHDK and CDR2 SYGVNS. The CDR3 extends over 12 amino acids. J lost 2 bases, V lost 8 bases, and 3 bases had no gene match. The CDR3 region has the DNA TGTGCCAGCCGCGGACAGGCCTACGAGCAGTACTTC. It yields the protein CASRGQAYEQYF.

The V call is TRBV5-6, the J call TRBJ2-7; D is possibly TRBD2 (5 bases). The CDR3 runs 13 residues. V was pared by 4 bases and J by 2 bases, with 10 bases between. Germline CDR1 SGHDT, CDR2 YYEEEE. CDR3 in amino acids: CASSEGSTYEQYF. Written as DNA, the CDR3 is TGTGCCAGCAGCGAGGGATCGACCTACGAGCAGTACTTC.

For the CDR3, the DNA is TGTGCCAGCAGCGTAGGTAGCGCAGAGACCCAGTACTTC. Protein sequence: CASSVGSAETQYF. The genes are TRBV11-2 and TRBJ2-5, with D possibly matching TRBD2 (5 bases). CDR1 and CDR2 (germline): SGHAT, FQNNGV. This CDR3 is 13 amino acids long. Deletions cut 5 bases from V and 4 bases from J, with 11 bases between. Complete variable domain (other parts from reference TRBV11-2 and TRBJ2-5): EAGVAQSPRYKIIEKRQSVAFWCNPISGHATLYWYQQILGQGPKLLIQFQNNGVVDDSQLPKDRFSAERLKGVDSTLKIQPAKLEDSAVYLCASSVGSAETQYFGPGTRLLVL.

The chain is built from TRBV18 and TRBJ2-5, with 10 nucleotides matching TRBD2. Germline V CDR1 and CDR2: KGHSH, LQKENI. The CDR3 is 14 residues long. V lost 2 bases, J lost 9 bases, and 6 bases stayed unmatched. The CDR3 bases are TGTGCCAGCTCACCAGCTAGCGGGAGAGTGTCCCAGTACTTC. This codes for CASSPASGRVSQYF.